These 8 T cell receptor beta chains were all obtained from the same sample, sequenced in a study of T cells in localized non-small cell lung cancer. Assay used: immunoSEQ multiplex PCR; TCRdb lists only in-frame clones, some missing. Of about 45,000 clones listed, under 90% were seen once; the top ten hold 17%. The sample here was peripheral blood mononuclear cells, taken before any cancer treatment. The receptors shown here come from a man aged 35 to 69 with stage III lung adenocarcinoma.

The rearrangement joins TRBV5-1 to TRBJ2-6; D ambiguous. This CDR3 has 18 residues. Germline V gene data show CDR1 as SGHRS and CDR2 as YFSETQ. V gave up 4 bases and J gave up 0 bases, with 17 bases separating them. CDR3 sequence: CASSLPLGYASGANVLTF. Written as DNA, the CDR3 is TGCGCCAGCAGCCTCCCTTTGGGTTATGCCTCTGGGGCCAACGTCCTGACTTTC.

The rearrangement links TRBV11-3 to TRBJ2-3; no clear D gene. Germline V lookup: CDR1 SGHNT, CDR2 YENEEA. This CDR3 is built from 13 residues. V lost 1 base, J lost 5 bases, and 7 bases lay in between. The DNA of the CDR3 is TGTGCCAGCAGCTTAGGGCAGGAAGATACGCAGTATTTT. As protein: CASSLGQEDTQYF.

The chain employs TRBV6-5 and TRBJ2-5; D unresolved. The CDR3 is 15 amino acids. CDR1 MNHEY and CDR2 SVGAGI come from the germline V gene. The V and J ends lost 1 base and 2 bases respectively, with 11 bases between them. CDR3 sequence (DNA): TGTGCCAGCAGTTACTTGCCCGGATCACAAGAGACCCAGTACTTC. This gives the protein CASSYLPGSQETQYF.

This clone has a handful of counts. The chain couples TRBV18 to TRBJ1-5, with 9 bases identical to TRBD1. This CDR3 is 17 amino acids long. Germline values: CDR1 KGHSH, CDR2 LQKENI. With 4 bases clipped from V and 4 bases from J, the junction kept 11 bases outside the gene matches. The CDR3 DNA reads TGTGCCAGCTCACTAAGCTCCGGGACAGGGCAGAATCAGCCCCAGCATTTT. Amino acids: CASSLSSGTGQNQPQHF.

This chain uses TRBV4-3 with TRBJ1-1, with D possibly being TRBD1 (5 bases). Trimming cost V 0 bases and J 5 bases, with 13 bases left between them. Germline-derived CDR1 and CDR2 are LGHNA and YSLEER. This CDR3 is 15 amino acids long. In nucleotides, the CDR3 is TGCGCCAGCAGCCAAGATCAAGGGGTGGGAACTGAAGCTTTCTTT. Protein: CASSQDQGVGTEAFF.

The J gene is TRBJ2-2, the V gene TRBV29-1; D gene unclear. Looked up from germline, CDR1 is SQVTM and CDR2 is ANQGSEA. The CDR3 runs to 14 residues. The germline V and J ends were trimmed by 5 bases and 0 bases, with 10 bases remaining between them. The CDR3 region has the DNA TGCAGCGTTAGAATGGTGTCGAACACCGGGGAGCTGTTTTTT. Translation gives CSVRMVSNTGELFF.

V and J are TRBV9 and TRBJ2-3, with 12 bases matching TRBD2. Germline values: CDR1 SGDLS, CDR2 YYNGEE. The CDR3 is 18 amino acids. V lost 1 base to trimming and J lost 0 bases; unmatched junction nucleotides: 6. The CDR3 is CASSVPLAGGESTDTQYF. DNA for the CDR3: TGTGCCAGCAGCGTACCACTAGCGGGGGGTGAAAGCACAGATACGCAGTATTTT.

The chain carries TRBV18 and TRBJ1-5; no reliable D call. V shed 4 bases and J shed 4 bases, with 5 bases lying between them. Germline assignment: CDR1 KGHSH and CDR2 LQKENI. The length of the CDR3 is 12 residues. The chain's CDR3 is CASSLQNQPQHF. Written as DNA, the CDR3 is TGTGCCAGCTCACTACAGAATCAGCCCCAGCATTTT.